The 31 T cell receptor beta chains in this list originate from one sample, sequenced in a study of T cell responses to AZD1222 COVID-19 vaccine. Clones were sequenced by immunoSEQ multiplex PCR, and TCRdb holds only the in-frame ones, with some missing. The profile covers 170,000 or so clones, with 87% appearing a single time and around 2.6% taken by the ten largest. The specimen comprised peripheral blood, sampled on day 0 of AZD1222 vaccination. All receptors derive from an adult in good health.

The genes are TRBV30 and TRBJ1-3, with D hard to call. Germline V gene data show CDR1 as GTSNPN and CDR2 as SVGIG (reference sequence). Trimming took off 6 bases at V and 0 bases at J, with 3 bases between the two ends. CDR3 length: 11 residues. The DNA for the CDR3 is TGTGCCTGCGCCTCTGGAAACACCATATATTTT. This gives the protein CACASGNTIYF.

This chain joins TRBV19 and TRBJ1-1; D uncertain. The germline V and J ends were trimmed by 5 bases and 5 bases, with 15 bases remaining between them. The CDR3 has 14 amino acids. From germline, CDR1 is LNHDA and CDR2 SQIVND (reference sequence). This CDR3 is CASSPSISGTEAFF. The DNA for the CDR3 is TGTGCCAGTAGTCCCTCTATAAGCGGAACTGAAGCTTTCTTT.

The V gene is TRBV2, the J gene TRBJ1-2; 7 bases map to TRBD1. The V segment lost 8 bases and the J segment 0 bases; nucleotides outside the gene matches: 3. The CDR3 covers 13 residues. CDR1 SNHLY and CDR2 FYNNEI come from the germline V gene. CDR3 DNA sequence: TGTGCCAGCGGACAGGTGCCTAACTATGGCTACACCTTC. Protein: CASGQVPNYGYTF.

This chain links TRBV5-4 with TRBJ1-6; TRBD1 agrees at 9 bases. The CDR3 covers 15 residues. In germline, CDR1 is SGHNT, CDR2 YYREEE (reference sequence). J gave up 6 bases and V 3 bases, and 4 bases lay outside the gene matches. The CDR3 DNA reads TGTGCCAGCAGCTCTAAACAGGGGGCTAATTCACCCCTCCACTTT. This encodes CASSSKQGANSPLHF.

V is TRBV2 and J is TRBJ1-5; 7 nucleotides agree with TRBD1. Germline CDR1 and CDR2: SNHLY and FYNNEI. Germline trimming cut 6 bases from V and 3 bases from J; bases unmatched to any gene: 5. The CDR3 has 14 amino acids. The DNA for the CDR3 is TGTGCCAGCAGCCCGGGACAGCTCAATCAGCCCCAGCATTTT. Translated: CASSPGQLNQPQHF.

This chain links TRBV19 with TRBJ2-7; 12 nucleotides align to TRBD2. J was trimmed by 5 bases and V by 5 bases; bases with no gene match: 10. This CDR3 is built from 16 residues. Germline V gene sequence: CDR1 LNHDA, CDR2 SQIVND (reference sequence). The CDR3 loop is CASSWRLAGERDEQYF. In DNA, the CDR3 is TGTGCCAGTAGTTGGAGACTAGCGGGAGAAAGAGACGAGCAGTACTTC.

This clone has more than one count but fewer than ten. The chain is built from TRBV27 and TRBJ2-7, with 9 bases matching TRBD1. V trimming: 8 bases; J trimming: 1 base; junction bases outside the gene matches: 9. CDR1 MNHEY and CDR2 SMNVEV come from the germline V gene (reference sequence). The CDR3 totals 15 residues. This CDR3 is CASSRGGTGSYEQYF. In DNA, the CDR3 is TGTGCCAGCTCCCGAGGGGGGACAGGGTCCTACGAGCAGTACTTC.

This chain uses TRBV6-5 with TRBJ1-4; no definite D call. The CDR3 sequence is 13 residues long. The V and J ends lost 6 bases and 8 bases respectively, with 13 bases between them. Germline lookup yields CDR1 MNHEY and CDR2 SVGAGI. Here the CDR3 DNA reads TGTGCCAGCAGGGGCGGGGTGGACGAAAAACTGTTTTTT. Translation gives CASRGGVDEKLFF.

The gene calls are TRBV24-1 and TRBJ1-2, with D uncertain. The CDR3 totals 13 residues. Trimming shortened V by 3 bases and J by 6 bases, and 10 bases separated the two germline ends. The germline gives CDR1 KGHDR, CDR2 SFDVKD. The CDR3 is CATSDPEVDGYTF. In DNA form, the CDR3 reads TGTGCCACCAGTGATCCGGAAGTCGATGGCTACACCTTC.

This chain links TRBV6-5 with TRBJ2-3; TRBD2 is a possible D gene (6 bases). CDR3 size: 13 residues. Germline CDR1 MNHEY, CDR2 SVGAGI. Trimming pared 7 bases from V and 2 bases from J, leaving 10 bases between. The CDR3 DNA sequence: TGTGCCAGCACTAGGGACTTCACAGATACGCAGTATTTT. Translation gives CASTRDFTDTQYF.

The chain is built from TRBV27 and TRBJ2-1, with D tentatively TRBD2 (6 bases). The CDR3 consists of 17 residues. The germline V and J ends were trimmed by 4 bases and 7 bases, with 23 bases remaining between them. Germline values: CDR1 MNHEY, CDR2 SMNVEV (reference sequence). In DNA form, the CDR3 reads TGTGCCAGCAGTTCCATCCATGGGGCCGGGGGTAGAAATGAGCAGTTCTTC. Protein sequence: CASSSIHGAGGRNEQFF.

The chain carries TRBV2 and TRBJ2-7; D not resolved. This CDR3 is 12 amino acids long. Germline loops: CDR1 SNHLY, CDR2 FYNNEI. Trimming removed 3 bases at V and 6 bases at J, with 9 bases between. CDR3 loop: CASSEGYLEQYF. The CDR3, as DNA: TGTGCCAGCAGTGAGGGGTATCTCGAGCAGTACTTC.

The chain joins TRBV7-8 to TRBJ1-6, with 9 bases identical to TRBD1. V lost 5 bases to trimming and J lost 10 bases; unmatched junction nucleotides: 9. The germline V gene encodes CDR1 SGHVS and CDR2 FQNEAQ. This CDR3 has 15 amino acids. The CDR3 nucleotides are TGTGCCAGCAGCAGAGCCGGGACAGGGAGCTCACCCCTCCACTTT. Residues: CASSRAGTGSSPLHF.

The rearrangement links TRBV30 to TRBJ1-5, with a tentative D call TRBD1 (5 bases). CDR3 length: 13 amino acids. With 1 base removed from V and 5 bases from J, the gap between germline ends came to 9 bases. Germline CDR1 is GTSNPN and CDR2 is SVGIG (reference sequence). This CDR3 is CAWSGGWYQPQHF. Here the CDR3 DNA reads TGTGCCTGGAGTGGGGGGTGGTATCAGCCCCAGCATTTT.

The V gene is TRBV28, the J gene TRBJ1-5, with a possible D match to TRBD1 (5 bases). Germline CDR1 reads MDHEN; CDR2 reads SYDVKM. The CDR3 extends over 15 amino acids. The V end lost 4 bases, the J end lost 7 bases, and 17 bases lay between the germline ends. The CDR3 loop reads CASSSEGGGSQPQHF. The DNA of the CDR3 is TGTGCCAGCAGTTCCGAGGGTGGGGGTAGCCAGCCCCAGCATTTT.

The genes are TRBV29-1 and TRBJ1-4, with D perhaps matching TRBD1 (5 bases). Per germline, CDR1 SQVTM and CDR2 ANQGSEA. This CDR3 region has 13 residues. Trimming took off 4 bases at V and 7 bases at J, with 13 bases between the two ends. The CDR3 spells CSVAGQGREKLFF. The CDR3 DNA sequence: TGCAGCGTTGCGGGGCAGGGCCGTGAAAAACTGTTTTTT. The full variable domain, rest sourced from reference TRBV29-1 and TRBJ1-4, is SAVISQKPSRDICQRGTSLTIQCQVDSQVTMMFWYRQQPGQSLTLIATANQGSEATYESGFVIDKFPISRPNLTFSTLTVSNMSPEDSSIYLCSVAGQGREKLFFGSGTQLSVL.

This clone was seen more than once but under ten times. The chain carries TRBV15 and TRBJ1-3; D unresolved. Trimming took off 6 bases at V and 4 bases at J, with 16 bases between the two ends. Germline-derived CDR1 and CDR2 are LNHNV and YYDKDF (reference sequence). The CDR3 has 15 residues. This CDR3 reads CATSVEVFPGNTIYF. For the CDR3, the DNA is TGTGCCACCAGTGTAGAGGTGTTTCCAGGAAACACCATATATTTT.

This clone was detected once. The chain recombines TRBV18 with TRBJ2-2, with 8 positions matching TRBD1. CDR3 length: 17 residues. V was pared by 0 bases and J by 2 bases, with 5 bases of the junction left unmatched. Germline V gives CDR1 KGHSH, CDR2 LQKENI. The CDR3: CASSPPVAGGNTGELFF. The CDR3 DNA reads as TGTGCCAGCTCACCACCGGTCGCAGGGGGCAACACCGGGGAGCTGTTTTTT.

This chain connects TRBV27 to TRBJ1-1; D is possibly TRBD1 (5 bases). CDR3 length: 15 amino acids. Trimming stripped 4 bases from V and 0 bases from J, with 12 bases between. Germline V lookup: CDR1 MNHEY, CDR2 SMNVEV (reference sequence). CDR3 nucleotide sequence: TGTGCCAGCAGTTCCACAGGTTACATGAACACTGAAGCTTTCTTT. Encoded protein: CASSSTGYMNTEAFF.

CDR3 nucleotides: TGCAGCGTCCGGACAGGGGGAAATCAGCCCCAGCATTTT. Translated, it gives CSVRTGGNQPQHF. This chain joins TRBV29-1 and TRBJ1-5, with 10 bases fitting TRBD1. This CDR3 contains 13 residues. The trim removed 6 bases at V and 4 bases at J, leaving 3 bases unmatched. The germline V gene has CDR1 SQVTM and CDR2 ANQGSEA. The whole variable domain, filled in from reference TRBV29-1 and TRBJ1-5, reads SAVISQKPSRDICQRGTSLTIQCQVDSQVTMMFWYRQQPGQSLTLIATANQGSEATYESGFVIDKFPISRPNLTFSTLTVSNMSPEDSSIYLCSVRTGGNQPQHFGDGTRLSIL.

The rearrangement uses TRBV2 and TRBJ2-2; 10 bases fit TRBD2. Germline loops: CDR1 SNHLY, CDR2 FYNNEI. Trimming cost V 6 bases and J 4 bases; bases outside gene matches: 5. The CDR3 spans 15 residues. CDR3 bases: TGTGCCAGCAGGAAGCGGGAGGGTGTCACCGGGGAGCTGTTTTTT. Encoded protein: CASRKREGVTGELFF.

V gene TRBV7-9 combines with J gene TRBJ1-3, with a tentative D call TRBD1 (6 bases). Germline V gene lookup returns CDR1 SEHNR and CDR2 FQNEAQ (reference sequence). The CDR3 totals 16 residues. V gave up 5 bases and J gave up 0 bases, with 14 bases separating them. CDR3 sequence: CASSTWTEDSGNTIYF. The CDR3 DNA follows: TGTGCCAGCAGCACCTGGACAGAAGACTCTGGAAACACCATATATTTT.

The rearrangement uses TRBV6-1 and TRBJ1-4; D is perhaps TRBD1 (6 bases). This CDR3 is built from 18 residues. V was pared by 0 bases and J by 6 bases, with 20 bases between. CDR1 MNHNS and CDR2 SASEGT come from the germline V gene. The CDR3 DNA reads TGTGCCAGCAGTGAAGCTCGGCAGGGGATCAGGGGAGATGAAAAACTGTTTTTT. Its protein product is CASSEARQGIRGDEKLFF.

This rearrangement joins TRBV5-6 to TRBJ1-2; D unclear. V gave up 0 bases and J gave up 8 bases, with 14 bases separating them. CDR3 length: 14 residues. Germline loops: CDR1 SGHDT, CDR2 YYEEEE. DNA of the CDR3: TGTGCCAGCAGCTTGGCCGAGACGCCCTTCGGCTACACCTTC. Translating gives CASSLAETPFGYTF.

J is TRBJ1-4 and V is TRBV24-1; D is unresolved. Between the trimmed V and J ends, which lost 3 bases and 8 bases, there was a span of 9 bases. CDR3 length: 13 amino acids. Germline CDR1 and CDR2: KGHDR and SFDVKD. CDR3 bases: TGTGCCACCAGTGATCCCCCGGCCGAAAAACTGTTTTTT. Residues: CATSDPPAEKLFF.

This rearrangement joins TRBV28 to TRBJ1-4; TRBD1 matches at 9 bases. After removal of 6 bases from V and 4 bases from J, the junction contained 3 bases not matched to a gene. From germline, CDR1 is MDHEN and CDR2 SYDVKM. The CDR3 totals 14 residues. The CDR3 coding sequence is TGTGCCAGCAGAAGGACAGGGGTTAATGAAAAACTGTTTTTT. Translated: CASRRTGVNEKLFF.

This chain connects TRBV6-5 to TRBJ1-2; TRBD1 is a possible D gene (5 bases). V lost 8 bases and J lost 4, with 11 bases in between. Germline CDR1 reads MNHEY; CDR2 reads SVGAGI. This CDR3 contains 12 residues. The CDR3 spells CASYRQFYGYTF. In nucleotides, the CDR3 is TGTGCCAGCTACCGACAGTTCTATGGCTACACCTTC.

The rearrangement joins TRBV7-2 to TRBJ2-7, with 13 bases lining up with TRBD2. The CDR3 covers 15 residues. Trimming at V came to 2 bases and at J to 6 bases, leaving 4 bases not matched to a gene. Germline CDR1 reads SGHTA; CDR2 reads FQGNSA. CDR3: CASSLTGLAGAEQYF. The CDR3 DNA sequence: TGTGCCAGCAGCTTAACTGGACTAGCGGGAGCCGAGCAGTACTTC.

V usage is TRBV3-1 (or the pseudogene TRBV3-2) and J usage is TRBJ2-1; TRBD2 aligns across 12 bases. Germline loops: CDR1 LGHDT, CDR2 YNNKEL (reference sequence). The CDR3 runs 17 residues. With V trimmed by 0 bases and J by 9 bases, 9 bases remained unmatched. CDR3 region: CASSQEERLAGVCEQFF. In DNA form, the CDR3 reads TGTGCCAGCAGCCAAGAGGAGAGACTAGCGGGAGTTTGTGAGCAGTTCTTC.

The chain uses TRBV6-5 and TRBJ2-2; perhaps TRBD1 as D (6 bases). V dropped 3 bases and J dropped 2 bases, with 13 bases sitting between them. The CDR3 is 16 amino acids. Per the germline V gene, CDR1 is MNHEY and CDR2 is SVGAGI. The CDR3 region is CASSYRTVPNTGELFF. The CDR3 region has the DNA TGTGCCAGCAGTTATAGGACAGTGCCCAACACCGGGGAGCTGTTTTTT.

This rearrangement joins TRBV28 to TRBJ2-4, with 9 positions matching TRBD1. The CDR3 runs to 15 residues. V shed 5 bases and J 4 bases; nucleotides not matched to a gene: 6. Looked up from germline, CDR1 is MDHEN and CDR2 is SYDVKM. The CDR3 region has the DNA TGTGCCAGCAGTCCGACAGGGGGTCGAAAAAACATTCAGTACTTC. Translating it yields CASSPTGGRKNIQYF.